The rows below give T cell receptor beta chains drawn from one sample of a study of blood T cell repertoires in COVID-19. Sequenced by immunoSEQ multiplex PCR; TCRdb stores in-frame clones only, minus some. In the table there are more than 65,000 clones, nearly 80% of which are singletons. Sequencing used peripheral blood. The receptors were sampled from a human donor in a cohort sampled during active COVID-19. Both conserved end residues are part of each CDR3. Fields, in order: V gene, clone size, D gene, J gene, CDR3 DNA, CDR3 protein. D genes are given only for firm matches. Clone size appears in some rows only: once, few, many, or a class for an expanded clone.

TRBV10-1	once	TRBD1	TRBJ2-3	TGCGCCAGCAGTGATTCAGACAGGGGCGAGGGTACGCAGTATTTT	CASSDSDRGEGTQYF
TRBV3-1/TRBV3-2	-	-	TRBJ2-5	TGTGCCAGCAGCCGGGGGGGCCTCGGGACCCAGTACTTC	CASSRGGLGTQYF
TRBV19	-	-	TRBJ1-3	TGTGCCAGTAGCCAGCGGGGGATGTCTGGAAACACCATATATTTT	CASSQRGMSGNTIYF
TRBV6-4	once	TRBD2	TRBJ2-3	TGTGCCAGCAGTGCCACTAGCGGGGGGAGCACAGATACGCAGTATTTT	CASSATSGGSTDTQYF
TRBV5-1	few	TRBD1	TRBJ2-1	TGCGCCAGCAGCTTGGCGGGACAGGGCTACAATGAGCAGTTCTTC	CASSLAGQGYNEQFF
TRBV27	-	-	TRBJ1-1	TGTGCCAGCAGTTTACCTACCACCCGTCGCACTGAAGCTTTCTTT	CASSLPTTRRTEAFF
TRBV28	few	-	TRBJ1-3	TGTGCCAGCAGTTCCGTGGGGGGAGGAAACACCATATATTTT	CASSSVGGGNTIYF
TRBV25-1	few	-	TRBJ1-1	TGTGCCAGCAGTGGACTCGCCGAAGCTTTCTTT	CASSGLAEAFF
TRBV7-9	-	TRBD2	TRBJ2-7	TGTGCCAGCAGCTCGGGACTAGCGGGGCCGCCTTACGAGCAGTACTTC	CASSSGLAGPPYEQYF
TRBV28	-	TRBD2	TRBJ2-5	TGTGCCAGCAGCCGGGGAGGGCGGGAGACCCAGTACTTC	CASSRGGRETQYF
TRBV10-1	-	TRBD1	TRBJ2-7	TGCGCCAGCAGTGAGTCCGGGCAGGGGGTCTCCTACGAGCAGTACTTC	CASSESGQGVSYEQYF
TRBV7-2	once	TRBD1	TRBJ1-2	TGTGCCAGCAGCTCGACAGGGGGCTCAACCGGCTATGGCTACACCTTC	CASSSTGGSTGYGYTF
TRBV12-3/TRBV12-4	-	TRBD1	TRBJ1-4	TGTGCCAGCAGTGGGGACAGCGAAAAACTGTTTTTT	CASSGDSEKLFF
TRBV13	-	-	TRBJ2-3	TGTGCCAGCAGCTTCGGGACTTCCCCAGATACGCAGTATTTT	CASSFGTSPDTQYF
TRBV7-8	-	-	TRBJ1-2	TGTGCCAGCAGCCCTATTCCAGGGTATGGCTACACCTTC	CASSPIPGYGYTF
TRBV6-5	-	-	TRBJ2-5	TGTGCCAGCAGTTATTCCGACAGAAGAGAGACCCAGTACTTC	CASSYSDRRETQYF
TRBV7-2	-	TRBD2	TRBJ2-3	TGTGCCAGCAGCTTAGAGGGAGGACTAGCGGGAGGTGATACGCAGTATTTT	CASSLEGGLAGGDTQYF
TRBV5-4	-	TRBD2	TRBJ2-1	TGTGCCAGCAGCTTAAGGGCTAGCGGGAGCAATGAGCAGTTCTTC	CASSLRASGSNEQFF